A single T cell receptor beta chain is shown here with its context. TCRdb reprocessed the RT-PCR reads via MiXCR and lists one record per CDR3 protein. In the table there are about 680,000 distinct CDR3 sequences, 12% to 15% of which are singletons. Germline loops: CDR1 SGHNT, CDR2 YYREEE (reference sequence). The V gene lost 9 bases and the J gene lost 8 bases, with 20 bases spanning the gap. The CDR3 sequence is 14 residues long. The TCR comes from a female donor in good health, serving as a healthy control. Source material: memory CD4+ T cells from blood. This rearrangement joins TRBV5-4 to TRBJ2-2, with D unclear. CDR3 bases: TGTGCCACCTCCCGTACGACCAGACTGGGGGAGCTGTTTTTT. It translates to CATSRTTRLGELFF.